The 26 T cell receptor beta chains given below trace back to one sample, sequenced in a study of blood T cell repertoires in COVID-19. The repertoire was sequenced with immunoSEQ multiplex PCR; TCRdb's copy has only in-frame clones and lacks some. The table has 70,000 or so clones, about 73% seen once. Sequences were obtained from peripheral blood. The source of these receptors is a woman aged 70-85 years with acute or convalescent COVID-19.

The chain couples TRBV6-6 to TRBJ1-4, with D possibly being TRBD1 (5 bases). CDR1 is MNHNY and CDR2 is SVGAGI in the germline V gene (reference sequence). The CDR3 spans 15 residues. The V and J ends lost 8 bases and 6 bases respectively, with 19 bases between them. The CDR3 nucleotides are TGTGCCAGCTACTCGGCGCAAGGGGCGCATGAAAAACTGTTTTTT. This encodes CASYSAQGAHEKLFF.

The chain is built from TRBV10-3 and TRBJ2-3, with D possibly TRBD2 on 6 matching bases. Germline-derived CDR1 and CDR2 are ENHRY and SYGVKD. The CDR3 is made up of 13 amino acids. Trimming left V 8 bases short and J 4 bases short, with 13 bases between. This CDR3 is CAIRDSLSDTQYF. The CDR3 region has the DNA TGTGCCATCCGGGACTCCCTATCAGATACGCAGTATTTT.

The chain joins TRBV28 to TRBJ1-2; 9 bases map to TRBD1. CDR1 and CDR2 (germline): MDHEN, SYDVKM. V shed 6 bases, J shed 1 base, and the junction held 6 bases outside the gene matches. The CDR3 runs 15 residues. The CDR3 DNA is TGTGCCAGCAGGGGGGGACAGGGAAATAACTATGGCTACACCTTC. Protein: CASRGGQGNNYGYTF.

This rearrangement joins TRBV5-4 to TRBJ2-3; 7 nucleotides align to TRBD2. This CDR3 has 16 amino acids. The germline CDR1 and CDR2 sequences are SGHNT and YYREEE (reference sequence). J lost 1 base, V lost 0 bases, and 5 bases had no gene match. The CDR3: CASSLDQRDGTDTQYF. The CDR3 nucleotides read TGTGCCAGCAGCTTGGATCAGCGGGATGGCACAGATACGCAGTATTTT. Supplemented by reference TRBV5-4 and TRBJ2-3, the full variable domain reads ETGVTQSPTHLIKTRGQQVTLRCSSQSGHNTVSWYQQALGQGPQFIFQYYREEENGRGNFPPRFSGLQFPNYSSELNVNALELDDSALYLCASSLDQRDGTDTQYFGPGTRLTVL.

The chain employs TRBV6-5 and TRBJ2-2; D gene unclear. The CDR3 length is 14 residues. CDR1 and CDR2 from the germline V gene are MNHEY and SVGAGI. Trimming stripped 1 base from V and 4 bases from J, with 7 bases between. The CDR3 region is CASSYLQSTGELFF. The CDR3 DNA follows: TGTGCCAGCAGTTACTTACAGAGCACCGGGGAGCTGTTTTTT.

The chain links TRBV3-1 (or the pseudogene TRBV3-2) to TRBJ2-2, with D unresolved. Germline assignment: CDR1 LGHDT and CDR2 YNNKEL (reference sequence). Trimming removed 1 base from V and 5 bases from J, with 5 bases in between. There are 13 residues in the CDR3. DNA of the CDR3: TGTGCCAGCAGCCAAGTGCGAACCGGGGAGCTGTTTTTT. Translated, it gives CASSQVRTGELFF.

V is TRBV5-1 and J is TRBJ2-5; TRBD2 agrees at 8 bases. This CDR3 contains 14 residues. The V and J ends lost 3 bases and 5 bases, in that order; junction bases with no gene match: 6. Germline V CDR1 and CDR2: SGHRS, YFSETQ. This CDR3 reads CASSSRSGSETQYF. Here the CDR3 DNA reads TGCGCCAGCAGCTCTCGAAGCGGGAGTGAGACCCAGTACTTC.

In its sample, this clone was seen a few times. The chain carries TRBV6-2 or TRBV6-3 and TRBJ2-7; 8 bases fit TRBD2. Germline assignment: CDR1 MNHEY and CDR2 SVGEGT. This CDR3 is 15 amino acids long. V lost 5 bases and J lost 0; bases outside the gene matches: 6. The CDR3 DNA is TGTGCCAGCAGTCCCGGGACTAGGGTCTCCTACGAGCAGTACTTC. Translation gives CASSPGTRVSYEQYF.

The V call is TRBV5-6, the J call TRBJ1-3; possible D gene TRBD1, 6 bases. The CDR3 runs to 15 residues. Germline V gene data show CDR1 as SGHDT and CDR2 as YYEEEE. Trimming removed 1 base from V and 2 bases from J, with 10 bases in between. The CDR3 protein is CASSLMRTAGNTIYF. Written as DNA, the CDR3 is TGTGCCAGCAGCTTGATGAGGACAGCTGGAAACACCATATATTTT.

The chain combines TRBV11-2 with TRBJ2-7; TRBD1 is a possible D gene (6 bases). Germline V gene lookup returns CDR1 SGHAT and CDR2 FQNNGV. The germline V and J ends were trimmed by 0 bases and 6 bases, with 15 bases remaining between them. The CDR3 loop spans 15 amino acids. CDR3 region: CASSLDPGTGSEQYF. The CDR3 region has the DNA TGTGCCAGCAGCTTAGATCCCGGCACAGGGAGCGAGCAGTACTTC.

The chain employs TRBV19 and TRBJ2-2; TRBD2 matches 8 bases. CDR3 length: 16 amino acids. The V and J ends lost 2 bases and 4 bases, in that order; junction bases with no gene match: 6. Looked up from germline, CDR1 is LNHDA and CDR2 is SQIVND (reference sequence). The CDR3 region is CASSISGGAGTGELFF. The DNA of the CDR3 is TGTGCCAGTAGTATATCGGGAGGGGCAGGCACCGGGGAGCTGTTTTTT. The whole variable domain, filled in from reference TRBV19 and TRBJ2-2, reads DGGITQSPKYLFRKEGQNVTLSCEQNLNHDAMYWYRQDPGQGLRLIYYSQIVNDFQKGDIAEGYSVSREKKESFPLTVTSAQKNPTAFYLCASSISGGAGTGELFFGEGSRLTVL.

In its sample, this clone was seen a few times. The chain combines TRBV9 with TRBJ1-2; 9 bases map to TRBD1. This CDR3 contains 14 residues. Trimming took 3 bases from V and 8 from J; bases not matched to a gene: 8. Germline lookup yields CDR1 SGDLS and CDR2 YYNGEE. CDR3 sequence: CASSAPGQGRGYTF. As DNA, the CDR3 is TGTGCCAGCAGCGCGCCCGGACAGGGGCGCGGCTACACCTTC.

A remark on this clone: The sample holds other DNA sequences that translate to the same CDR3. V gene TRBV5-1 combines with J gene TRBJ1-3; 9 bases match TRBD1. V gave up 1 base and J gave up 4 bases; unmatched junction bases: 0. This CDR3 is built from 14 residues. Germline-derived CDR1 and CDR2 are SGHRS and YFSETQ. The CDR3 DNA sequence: TGCGCCAGCAGCTTGACAGGGGGCGGAAACACCATATATTTT. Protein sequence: CASSLTGGGNTIYF.

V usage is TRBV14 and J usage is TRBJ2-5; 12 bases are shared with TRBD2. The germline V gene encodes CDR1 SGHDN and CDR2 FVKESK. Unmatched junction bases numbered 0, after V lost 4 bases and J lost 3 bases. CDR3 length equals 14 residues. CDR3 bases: TGTGCCAGCAGCCGACTAGCGGGAGAAGAGACCCAGTACTTC. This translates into CASSRLAGEETQYF.

For the CDR3, the DNA is TGTGCCAGCACAGGGGGCGCGGGAAACACCATATATTTT. Translated: CASTGGAGNTIYF. This chain uses TRBV19 with TRBJ1-3; 9 bases agree with TRBD1. The germline CDR1 and CDR2 sequences are LNHDA and SQIVND (reference sequence). J lost 4 bases, V lost 9 bases, and 4 bases had no gene match. This CDR3 region has 13 residues.

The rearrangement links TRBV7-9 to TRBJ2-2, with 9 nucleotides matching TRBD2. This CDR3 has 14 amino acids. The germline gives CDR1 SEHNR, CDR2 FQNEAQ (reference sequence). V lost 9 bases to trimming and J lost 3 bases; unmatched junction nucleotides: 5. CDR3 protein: CASVLAGHTGELFF. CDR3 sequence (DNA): TGTGCCAGTGTCCTAGCGGGGCACACCGGGGAGCTGTTTTTT.

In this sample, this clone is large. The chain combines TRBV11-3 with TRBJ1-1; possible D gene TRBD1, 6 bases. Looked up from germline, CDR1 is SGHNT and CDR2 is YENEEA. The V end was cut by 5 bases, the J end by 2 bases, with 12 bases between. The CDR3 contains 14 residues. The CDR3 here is CASSVGGPNTEAFF. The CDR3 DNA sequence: TGTGCCAGCAGCGTAGGGGGGCCAAACACTGAAGCTTTCTTT.

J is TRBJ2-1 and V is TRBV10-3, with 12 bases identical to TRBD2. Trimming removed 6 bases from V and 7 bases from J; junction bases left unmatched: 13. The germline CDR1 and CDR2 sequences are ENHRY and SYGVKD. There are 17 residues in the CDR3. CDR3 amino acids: CAISKTSGGSQGNEQFF. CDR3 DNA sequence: TGTGCCATCAGCAAGACTAGCGGGGGTTCGCAAGGTAATGAGCAGTTCTTC.

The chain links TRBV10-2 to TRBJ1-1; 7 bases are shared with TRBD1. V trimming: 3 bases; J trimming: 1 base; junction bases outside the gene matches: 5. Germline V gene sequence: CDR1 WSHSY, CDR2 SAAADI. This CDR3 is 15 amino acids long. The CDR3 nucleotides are TGCGCCAGCAGTGAATGGGACAGCCGGAACACTGAAGCTTTCTTT. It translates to CASSEWDSRNTEAFF.

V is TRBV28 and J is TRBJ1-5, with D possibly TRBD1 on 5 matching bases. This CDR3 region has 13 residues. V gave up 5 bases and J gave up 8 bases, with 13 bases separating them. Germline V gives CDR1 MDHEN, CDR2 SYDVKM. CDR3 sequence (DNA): TGTGCCAGCAGTATGACAGCCCCGGAGCCCCAGCATTTT. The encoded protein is CASSMTAPEPQHF.

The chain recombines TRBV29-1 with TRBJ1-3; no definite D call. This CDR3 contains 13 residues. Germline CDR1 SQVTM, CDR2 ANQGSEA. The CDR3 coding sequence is TGCGGTGGGGAGGGAAACTCTGGAAACACCATATATTTT. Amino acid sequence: CGGEGNSGNTIYF.

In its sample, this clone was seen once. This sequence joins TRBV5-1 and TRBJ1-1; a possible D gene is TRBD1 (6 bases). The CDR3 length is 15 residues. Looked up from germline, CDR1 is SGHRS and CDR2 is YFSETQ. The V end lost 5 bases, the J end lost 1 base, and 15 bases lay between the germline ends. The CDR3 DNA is TGCGCCAGCAGGGTTCCCGGGACAACGAACACTGAAGCTTTCTTT. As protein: CASRVPGTTNTEAFF.

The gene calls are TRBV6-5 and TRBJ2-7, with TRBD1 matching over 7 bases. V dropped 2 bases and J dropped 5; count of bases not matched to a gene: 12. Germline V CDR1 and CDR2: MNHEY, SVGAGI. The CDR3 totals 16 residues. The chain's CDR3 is CASSYTGADFVHEQYF. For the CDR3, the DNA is TGTGCCAGCAGTTACACAGGGGCGGATTTCGTACACGAGCAGTACTTC.

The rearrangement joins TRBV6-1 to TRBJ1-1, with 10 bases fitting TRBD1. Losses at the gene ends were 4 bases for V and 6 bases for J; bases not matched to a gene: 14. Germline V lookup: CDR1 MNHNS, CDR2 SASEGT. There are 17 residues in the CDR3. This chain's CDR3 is CASSGGTGAPRDAEAFF. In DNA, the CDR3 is TGTGCCAGCAGTGGAGGGACAGGGGCTCCTCGAGACGCTGAAGCTTTCTTT.

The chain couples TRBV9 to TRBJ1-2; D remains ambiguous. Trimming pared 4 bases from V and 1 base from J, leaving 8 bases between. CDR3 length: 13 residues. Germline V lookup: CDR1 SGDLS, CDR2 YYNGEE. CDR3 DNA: TGTGCCAGCAGCCGACATAATAACTATGGCTACACCTTC. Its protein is CASSRHNNYGYTF.

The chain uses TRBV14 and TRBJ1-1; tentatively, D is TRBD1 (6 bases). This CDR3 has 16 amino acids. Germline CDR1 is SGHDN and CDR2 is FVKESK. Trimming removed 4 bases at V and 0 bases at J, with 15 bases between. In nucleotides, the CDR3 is TGTGCCAGCAGCCGCGTACGGGGGGCTGTGAACACTGAAGCTTTCTTT. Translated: CASSRVRGAVNTEAFF.